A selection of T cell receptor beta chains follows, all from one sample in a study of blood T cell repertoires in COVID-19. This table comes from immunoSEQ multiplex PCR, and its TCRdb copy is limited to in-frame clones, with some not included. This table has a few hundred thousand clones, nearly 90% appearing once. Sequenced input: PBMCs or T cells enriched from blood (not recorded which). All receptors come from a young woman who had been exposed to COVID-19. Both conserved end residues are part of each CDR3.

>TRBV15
CATSRLAGRGYSPLHF
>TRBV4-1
CASSQGTGEFYGYTF
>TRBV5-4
CASSFGPAGETQYF
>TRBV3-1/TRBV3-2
CASSQEVAGGYEQYF
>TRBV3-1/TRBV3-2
CASSQAGVSYEQYF
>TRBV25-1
CASSDVASGRLSYNEQFF
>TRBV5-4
CASSSTGQGAYEQYF
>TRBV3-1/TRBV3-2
CASSSSGTDTQYF
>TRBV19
CATRDSSYTEAFF
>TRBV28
CASSFPIDTGELFF
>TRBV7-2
CASSQLGAVEQFF
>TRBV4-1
CASSQTGQGSYEQYF
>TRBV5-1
CASSLSSGRASTYEQYF
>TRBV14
CASSQRGAIGETQYF
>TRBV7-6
CASSLARGDEQYF